The 27 T cell receptor beta chains below were found in one sample sequenced in a study of blood T cells in healthy people across ages. A second about 6 to 11 cycle PCR used barcoded and J-beta primers. Each CDR3 protein gets one entry after TCRdb re-called the 5' RACE reads with MiXCR. The data show almost 800,000 distinct CDR3 sequences, with 58% seen just once and roughly 20% held by the top ten. Sequenced input: blood. The receptors derive from a man aged 30 to 45 in good health.

This clonotype appeared a few times. V usage is TRBV12-3 or TRBV12-4 and J usage is TRBJ1-2; D call uncertain. Trimming left V 5 bases short and J 7 bases short, with 11 bases between. This CDR3 has 12 amino acids. The CDR3 nucleotides read TGTGCCAGCAGTCTGATGAGAGGTGGCTACACCTTC. This sequence encodes CASSLMRGGYTF.

The chain joins TRBV12-3 or TRBV12-4 to TRBJ2-3; D gene uncertain. The CDR3 sequence is 9 residues long. Trimming took 9 bases from V and 7 from J, leaving 5 bases between them. The CDR3 DNA is TGTGCCAGAGGAAATACGCAGTATTTT. Protein sequence: CARGNTQYF.

The chain uses TRBV14 and TRBJ2-3; 12 positions agree with TRBD2. The CDR3 covers 17 residues. The trim removed 0 bases at V and 7 bases at J, leaving 8 bases unmatched. Germline V gene sequence: CDR1 SGHDN, CDR2 FVKESK. CDR3 sequence: CASSQDPASGRGYTQYF. CDR3 coding DNA: TGTGCCAGCAGCCAAGACCCGGCTAGCGGGAGGGGGTATACGCAGTATTTT.

The chain employs TRBV6-5 and TRBJ2-2; maybe TRBD2 (7 bases). Germline V gene lookup returns CDR1 MNHEY and CDR2 SVGAGI. Trimming pared 11 bases from V and 4 bases from J, leaving 14 bases between. This CDR3 region has 13 residues. The CDR3 DNA is TGTGCCGCCGAAGGGGGGGCCACCGGGGAGCTGTTTTTT. Protein sequence: CAAEGGATGELFF.

This clonotype was found a few times. V gene TRBV2 combines with J gene TRBJ1-5; a possible D gene is TRBD1 (6 bases). The CDR3 is 15 residues long. Deletions cut 5 bases from V and 4 bases from J, with 15 bases between. Germline-derived CDR1 and CDR2 are SNHLY and FYNNEI. The CDR3: CASSKRQVSNQPQHF. CDR3 nucleotide sequence: TGTGCCAGCAGTAAGAGACAGGTTTCGAATCAGCCCCAGCATTTT. The variable domain in full, completed from reference TRBV2 and TRBJ1-5, reads EPEVTQTPSHQVTQMGQEVILRCVPISNHLYFYWYRQILGQKVEFLVSFYNNEISEKSEIFDDQFSVERPDGSNFTLKIRSTKLEDSAMYFCASSKRQVSNQPQHFGDGTRLSIL.

The chain recombines TRBV20-1 with TRBJ2-1; no definite D call. This CDR3 contains 13 residues. V was pared by 8 bases and J by 1 base, with 12 bases between. Germline assignment: CDR1 DFQATT and CDR2 SNEGSKA (reference sequence). In DNA, the CDR3 is TGCAGTAGCACCTCGGAGTCCTACAATGAGCAGTTCTTC. Translated, it gives CSSTSESYNEQFF.

The chain combines TRBV7-9 with TRBJ2-1; D unclear. Germline V gene lookup returns CDR1 SEHNR and CDR2 FQNEAQ (reference sequence). The CDR3 is 14 residues long. The V and J ends lost 5 bases and 8 bases respectively, with 16 bases between them. The CDR3 reads CASSPRRRDDEQFF. The CDR3 coding sequence is TGTGCCAGCAGCCCCCGGAGAAGGGATGATGAGCAGTTCTTC. The whole variable domain, remainder taken from reference TRBV7-9 and TRBJ2-1, is DTGVSQNPRHKITKRGQNVTFRCDPISEHNRLYWYRQTLGQGPEFLTYFQNEAQLEKSRLLSDRFSAERPKGSFSTLEIQRTEQGDSAMYLCASSPRRRDDEQFFGPGTRLTVL.

The chain joins TRBV5-1 to TRBJ2-5; tentatively, D is TRBD1 or TRBD2 (6 bases each). V was shortened by 4 bases and J by 11 bases, with 18 bases between the two germline ends. The CDR3 has 13 residues. Germline V lookup: CDR1 SGHRS, CDR2 YFSETQ. CDR3 sequence reads: CASSTRGDHEQYF. Here the CDR3 DNA reads TGCGCCAGCAGCACTAGGGGGGACCATGAGCAGTACTTC.

This clonotype has more than one count but fewer than ten. V usage is TRBV28 and J usage is TRBJ2-1; 8 bases align to TRBD1. The trim removed 7 bases at V and 10 bases at J, leaving 15 bases unmatched. Germline values: CDR1 MDHEN, CDR2 SYDVKM. The CDR3 consists of 15 residues. The CDR3 region is CASKKGQARIREQFF. CDR3 DNA: TGTGCCAGCAAAAAGGGACAGGCCAGGATCAGGGAGCAGTTCTTC. Together with reference TRBV28 and TRBJ2-1, the CDR3 gives the full variable domain: DVKVTQSSRYLVKRTGEKVFLECVQDMDHENMFWYRQDPGLGLRLIYFSYDVKMKEKGDIPEGYSVSREKKERFSLILESASTNQTSMYLCASKKGQARIREQFFGPGTRLTVL.

This chain links TRBV7-2 with TRBJ2-5; 12 bases align to TRBD2. Germline assignment: CDR1 SGHTA and CDR2 FQGNSA. The CDR3 runs 17 residues. V lost 5 bases to trimming and J lost 4 bases; unmatched junction nucleotides: 11. CDR3 amino acids: CASSLQSSGGARETQYF. The CDR3 nucleotides are TGTGCCAGCAGCCTCCAATCTAGCGGGGGGGCCAGAGAGACCCAGTACTTC.

This clonotype was seen only once. The rearrangement links TRBV4-2 to TRBJ1-2; 10 bases are a match to TRBD1. CDR1 and CDR2 from the germline V gene are LGHNA and YNFKEQ. This CDR3 is 15 amino acids long. V lost 6 bases and J lost 8; bases outside the gene matches: 12. For the CDR3, the DNA is TGTGCCAGCAGAGGACAGGGGGTATCGGGAAGCGGCTACACCTTC. Translating it yields CASRGQGVSGSGYTF.

This clonotype occurred once. V usage is TRBV20-1 and J usage is TRBJ2-1, with 15 bases that match TRBD2. This CDR3 has 17 amino acids. V was clipped by 2 bases and J by 4 bases; unmatched bases: 6. CDR1 DFQATT and CDR2 SNEGSKA come from the germline V gene (reference sequence). The CDR3 nucleotides are TGCAGTGCTAGAACGGGACTAGCGGGAGGAAAGTACAATGAGCAGTTCTTC. It is translated as CSARTGLAGGKYNEQFF.

This clonotype was seen once. The V and J genes are TRBV7-9 and TRBJ2-5; 11 bases match TRBD2. CDR3 size: 16 residues. Trimming removed 4 bases from V and 1 base from J; junction bases left unmatched: 5. Germline values: CDR1 SEHNR, CDR2 FQNEAQ (reference sequence). The CDR3 here is CASSSKLAGVQETQYF. The CDR3 coding sequence is TGTGCCAGCAGCTCCAAACTAGCGGGAGTCCAAGAGACCCAGTACTTC.

The V call is TRBV28, the J call TRBJ1-6; D not certain. Trimming cost V 8 bases and J 17 bases, with 19 bases left between them. This CDR3 spans 12 amino acids. Germline CDR1 and CDR2: MDHEN and SYDVKM. The chain's CDR3 is CASHTPRRGFHF. The CDR3 nucleotides are TGTGCCAGCCACACGCCCCGGCGGGGATTCCACTTT.

The chain uses TRBV27 and TRBJ2-3, with 7 bases that match TRBD1. This CDR3 is 15 amino acids long. The V gene end was trimmed by 4 bases and the J gene end by 8 bases; junction bases not matched to a gene: 12. Germline CDR1 reads MNHEY; CDR2 reads SMNVEV (reference sequence). CDR3 loop: CASSSNPDREVTQYF. The CDR3 nucleotides read TGTGCCAGCAGTTCCAACCCTGACAGGGAAGTTACGCAGTATTTT.

The J gene is TRBJ1-6, the V gene TRBV20-1; a possible D gene is TRBD1 (5 bases). V was clipped by 6 bases and J by 0 bases, with 12 bases between them. The CDR3 spans 15 residues. The V gene's germline CDR1 is DFQATT and CDR2 SNEGSKA (reference sequence). The CDR3: CSAPRGSSYNSPLHF. The DNA for the CDR3 is TGCAGTGCGCCGCGGGGGAGCTCCTATAATTCACCCCTCCACTTT.

The genes are TRBV11-1 and TRBJ2-5, with D possibly being TRBD1 (6 bases). The end of the DNA fits TRBJ2-7 better, so the J call may be wrong. Germline V lookup: CDR1 SGHAT, CDR2 FQDESV (reference sequence). The CDR3 spans 15 residues. The CDR3 here is CASSTRGSLPYEQYF. In nucleotides, the CDR3 is TGTGCCAGCAGCACAAGGGGGAGCCTACCGTACGAGCAGTACTTC.

At least ten counts were recorded for this clonotype. The chain couples TRBV7-9 to TRBJ1-2; 7 bases line up with TRBD1. This CDR3 spans 13 amino acids. V lost 4 bases, J lost 5 bases, and 4 bases stayed unmatched. Germline-derived CDR1 and CDR2 are SEHNR and FQNEAQ (reference sequence). The CDR3 loop reads CASSSGTAYGYTF. The CDR3 DNA sequence: TGTGCCAGCAGCTCCGGGACAGCTTATGGCTACACCTTC. Using reference TRBV7-9 and TRBJ1-2 for the parts outside the CDR3, the full variable domain is DTGVSQNPRHKITKRGQNVTFRCDPISEHNRLYWYRQTLGQGPEFLTYFQNEAQLEKSRLLSDRFSAERPKGSFSTLEIQRTEQGDSAMYLCASSSGTAYGYTFGSGTRLTVV.

This chain connects TRBV7-9 to TRBJ2-1, with D perhaps matching TRBD1 or TRBD2 (6 bases each). The J call is doubtful: the DNA matches TRBJ2-7 better. The CDR3 loop spans 15 amino acids. The germline CDR1 and CDR2 sequences are SEHNR and FQNEAQ (reference sequence). In DNA form, the CDR3 reads TGTGCCAGCAGCCCCCACGGGGGCGAGGTAAACGAGCAGTACTTC. Protein sequence: CASSPHGGEVNEQYF.

This clonotype was counted only a few times. V usage is TRBV6-1 and J usage is TRBJ2-7; maybe TRBD1 (5 bases). V lost 6 bases and J lost 3, with 15 bases in between. The CDR3 spans 14 residues. Looked up from germline, CDR1 is MNHNS and CDR2 is SASEGT. The DNA of the CDR3 is TGTGCCAGCAGCACTACAGGTATCTTCTACGAGCAGTACTTC. Translated: CASSTTGIFYEQYF.

This clonotype was observed a few times. This rearrangement joins TRBV28 to TRBJ1-2; 9 nucleotides agree with TRBD1. CDR1 is MDHEN, CDR2 SYDVKM, per germline. V lost 5 bases to trimming and J lost 8 bases; unmatched junction nucleotides: 12. The CDR3 length is 15 residues. The DNA for the CDR3 is TGTGCCAGCAGTACGTGGGACAGGGATAGGCGAGGCTACACCTTC. Protein: CASSTWDRDRRGYTF.

The chain joins TRBV25-1 to TRBJ2-5; D gene unclear. CDR1 and CDR2 from the germline V gene are MGHDK and SYGVNS. V was clipped by 2 bases and J by 11 bases, with 15 bases between them. The CDR3 runs to 13 residues. The CDR3 protein is CASSEGPTREQYF. The CDR3 DNA is TGTGCCAGCAGTGAAGGACCCACGAGAGAGCAGTACTTC.

V usage is TRBV20-1 and J usage is TRBJ2-7; D is uncertain. CDR3 length: 12 residues. V lost 0 bases and J lost 7, with 10 bases in between. Germline values: CDR1 DFQATT, CDR2 SNEGSKA (reference sequence). CDR3 bases: TGCAGTGCTAGAGATTCCGCGGATGAGCAGTACTTC. Its translation: CSARDSADEQYF.

The J gene is TRBJ2-4, the V gene TRBV9, with D possibly being TRBD2 (5 bases). Germline CDR1 and CDR2: SGDLS and YYNGEE. CDR3 length equals 17 residues. Trimming took off 3 bases at V and 0 bases at J, with 16 bases between the two ends. DNA of the CDR3: TGTGCCAGCAGCGACCCGGCCGGCGGACTAGCCAAAAACATTCAGTACTTC. It yields the protein CASSDPAGGLAKNIQYF.

V and J are TRBV20-1 and TRBJ2-1, with D perhaps matching TRBD1 (5 bases). CDR1 and CDR2 (germline): DFQATT, SNEGSKA (reference sequence). This CDR3 contains 13 residues. V was pared by 6 bases and J by 7 bases, with 16 bases between. CDR3 sequence: CSAHELGANEQFF. Written as DNA, the CDR3 is TGCAGTGCGCACGAGTTAGGGGCGAATGAGCAGTTCTTC.

The chain is built from TRBV2 and TRBJ1-6; no firm D call. The CDR3 length is 14 residues. The germline gives CDR1 SNHLY, CDR2 FYNNEI. The V and J ends lost 6 bases and 12 bases respectively, with 18 bases between them. This CDR3 is CASSLDGPRGPLHF. The CDR3 coding sequence is TGTGCCAGCAGCTTGGACGGCCCAAGAGGACCCCTCCACTTT.

There are a few counts of this clonotype. V gene TRBV27 combines with J gene TRBJ2-1; maybe TRBD1 (6 bases). The CDR3 contains 12 residues. V lost 3 bases and J lost 10, with 10 bases in between. Germline CDR1 MNHEY, CDR2 SMNVEV (reference sequence). CDR3 amino acids: CASSFLTGEQFF. CDR3 nucleotide sequence: TGTGCCAGCAGTTTCCTCACAGGGGAGCAGTTCTTC.